These 13 T cell receptor beta chains were sequenced from one sample in a study of blood T cell repertoires in COVID-19. The repertoire was sequenced with immunoSEQ multiplex PCR; TCRdb's copy has only in-frame clones and lacks some. The sample lists 200,000 to 250,000 clones; about 90% were seen once. The sequenced material came from peripheral blood. Receptor source: a woman aged 18-30 years who had recovered from COVID-19.

This clone showed up just once. V is TRBV5-6 and J is TRBJ1-2, with D possibly being TRBD1 (6 bases). CDR3 length equals 13 residues. Looked up from germline, CDR1 is SGHDT and CDR2 is YYEEEE. V was shortened by 4 bases and J by 5 bases, with 12 bases between the two germline ends. DNA for the CDR3: TGTGCCAGCAGCCAAGGAACAGGGTATGGCTACACCTTC. Protein product: CASSQGTGYGYTF.

This clone was picked up a small number of times. This rearrangement joins TRBV5-1 to TRBJ1-1; TRBD1 matches 7 bases. The junction had 12 bases not matched to a gene; V was cut back by 4 bases and J by 3 bases. Looked up from germline, CDR1 is SGHRS and CDR2 is YFSETQ. The CDR3 has 16 amino acids. The CDR3 sequence is CASSRSPNGQDTEAFF. For the CDR3, the DNA is TGCGCCAGCAGCCGTTCCCCAAACGGACAGGACACTGAAGCTTTCTTT.

The chain joins TRBV5-5 to TRBJ2-7, with 7 bases that match TRBD1. In germline, CDR1 is SGHKS, CDR2 YYEKEE (reference sequence). V lost 6 bases and J lost 3; bases outside the gene matches: 12. This CDR3 spans 15 amino acids. CDR3 in DNA: TGTGCCAGCACCTGGGTTACAGGGGATCACTACGAGCAGTACTTC. Translating it yields CASTWVTGDHYEQYF.

The V gene is TRBV5-4, the J gene TRBJ2-3, with D perhaps matching TRBD2 (6 bases). Looked up from germline, CDR1 is SGHNT and CDR2 is YYREEE (reference sequence). The ends were cut back, 2 bases at V and 2 bases at J, with 21 bases in the middle. There are 18 residues in the CDR3. CDR3 in amino acids: CASSFGALGRGDTDTQYF. For the CDR3, the DNA is TGTGCCAGCAGCTTTGGGGCCCTGGGGCGGGGCGACACAGATACGCAGTATTTT.

This chain connects TRBV6-2 or TRBV6-3 to TRBJ1-3; D is undetermined. The CDR3 covers 13 residues. Trimming left V 3 bases short and J 4 bases short, with 7 bases between. CDR1 is MNHEY, CDR2 SVGEGT, per germline. The CDR3 reads CASSYYEGNTIYF. DNA of the CDR3: TGTGCCAGCAGTTATTACGAGGGAAACACCATATATTTT.

The CDR3: CASSGPSGYGYTF. CDR3 nucleotides: TGTGCCAGCAGTGGACCGTCCGGGTATGGCTACACCTTC. The chain is built from TRBV2 and TRBJ1-2; D remains ambiguous. Between the trimmed V and J ends, which lost 4 bases and 5 bases, there was a span of 11 bases. Germline loops: CDR1 SNHLY, CDR2 FYNNEI. The CDR3 is made up of 13 amino acids.

The chain is built from TRBV10-3 and TRBJ2-5; TRBD1 aligns across 7 bases. Per germline, CDR1 ENHRY and CDR2 SYGVKD. CDR3 length: 13 residues. The CDR3 protein is CASSGTATETQYF. The DNA of the CDR3 is TGTGCTTCTTCCGGGACAGCCACAGAGACCCAGTACTTC.

The chain employs TRBV5-5 and TRBJ2-7, with 9 bases lining up with TRBD1. The germline V gene has CDR1 SGHKS and CDR2 YYEKEE (reference sequence). Unmatched junction bases numbered 4, after V lost 3 bases and J lost 3 bases. The length of the CDR3 is 14 residues. This CDR3 reads CASSSGQGIYEQYF. The CDR3 nucleotides read TGTGCCAGCAGCTCGGGACAGGGTATCTACGAGCAGTACTTC.

This rearrangement joins TRBV19 to TRBJ2-1, with D perhaps matching TRBD1 (6 bases). The CDR3 consists of 16 residues. Germline V gives CDR1 LNHDA, CDR2 SQIVND (reference sequence). V was trimmed by 5 bases and J by 4 bases, leaving 18 bases between them. DNA of the CDR3: TGTGCCAGTAGTCCCTCTTGGAACAGGGCATACAATGAGCAGTTCTTC. This sequence encodes CASSPSWNRAYNEQFF.

This chain links TRBV5-4 with TRBJ2-7; D is possibly TRBD1 (6 bases). The CDR3 contains 17 residues. The V end lost 4 bases, the J end lost 2 bases, and 22 bases lay between the germline ends. Germline CDR1 and CDR2: SGHNT and YYREEE (reference sequence). As DNA, the CDR3 is TGTGCCAGCAGCCTTACAGGGTTAAGCTTGTTGGCCTACGAGCAGTACTTC. Its translation is CASSLTGLSLLAYEQYF.

This chain links TRBV27 with TRBJ2-7; D is perhaps TRBD1 (6 bases). V was pared by 6 bases and J by 3 bases, with 15 bases between. Germline CDR1 is MNHEY and CDR2 is SMNVEV (reference sequence). This CDR3 region has 14 residues. CDR3 region: CASRSTGQVYEQYF. The DNA for the CDR3 is TGTGCCAGCAGATCTACGGGACAAGTCTACGAGCAGTACTTC.

The chain couples TRBV5-4 to TRBJ2-3; 15 bases map to TRBD2. V was clipped by 4 bases and J by 5 bases; unmatched bases: 8. The CDR3 totals 17 residues. Germline CDR1 SGHNT, CDR2 YYREEE (reference sequence). CDR3 loop: CASSVSGTSGRRDTQYF. CDR3 bases: TGTGCCAGCAGCGTGTCTGGGACTAGCGGGAGGAGAGATACGCAGTATTTT.

The count of this clone is one. The chain combines TRBV25-1 with TRBJ2-1, with D unclear. Germline loops: CDR1 MGHDK, CDR2 SYGVNS. V dropped 6 bases and J dropped 5 bases, with 20 bases sitting between them. The CDR3 is 16 amino acids. The CDR3 nucleotides are TGTGCCAGCAGCGAAGGGCGAGCCGGAACCGACAATGAGCAGTTCTTC. Translation: CASSEGRAGTDNEQFF.